This TCR beta chain was documented in a study of Graves' ophthalmopathy and Graves' hyperthyroidism. Trimming stripped 5 bases from V and 4 bases from J, with 15 bases between. This CDR3 contains 14 residues. Germline V gives CDR1 SEHNR, CDR2 FQNEAQ (reference sequence). Beta-chain TCR CDR3 regions were amplified from RNA transcripts. The workflow started with a first-round RT-PCR run with HTBI primers and then moved on to a second-round multiplex PCR. TCRdb processed the multiplex PCR reads anew with MiXCR; each CDR3 protein has one entry. Of some 360,000 distinct CDR3 sequences listed, about 18% are singletons. An approximately 10 ml volume of fresh peripheral blood provided the PBMCs.

The TCR was taken from an adult woman with stable Graves' hyperthyroidism. Sample: peripheral blood. V usage is TRBV7-9 and J usage is TRBJ2-7, with D possibly being TRBD1 (5 bases). Here the CDR3 reads CASSPPGHIYEQYF. CDR3 nucleotide sequence: TGTGCCAGCAGCCCGCCCGGACATATTTACGAGCAGTACTTC.